A single count supports the clone carrying this T cell receptor (beta chain). Antigen unknown. Trimming took 1 base from V and 2 from J, leaving 9 bases between them. CDR3 size: 15 residues. From germline, CDR1 is MNHEY and CDR2 SMNVEV (reference sequence). At survey level, the immunoSEQ assay was run in its v3.0 version. Sequenced by immunoSEQ multiplex PCR; TCRdb stores in-frame clones only, minus some. This sample has 25,000 to 30,000 clones, with about 83% found just once. The sample originates from a study of long-term antiretroviral therapy in people with HIV. As for the study in general: Earliest sampling preceded the 2015 immediate-ART recommendation by about a decade.

Study-wide findings and caveats: Across all time points, the repertoire was dominated by clones that expanded before ART. Samples were collected from about 2004 to 2017 under possibly less effective ART regimens.

All participants with HIV were treated in the United States. The V and J genes are TRBV27 and TRBJ2-1; D call uncertain. The sequence derives from a man between 18 and 29 years old with HIV. This specimen was unsorted PBMCs, taken 0.4 years after starting antiretroviral therapy. CDR3 loop: CASSLFGGTYNEQFF. CDR3 DNA: TGTGCCAGCAGTTTATTTGGCGGAACCTACAATGAGCAGTTCTTC.